This TCR beta chain was profiled in a study of T cell repertoires in cytomegalovirus infection. TCRdb processed the reads anew with MiXCR; each CDR3 protein has one entry. The sample lists some 680,000 distinct CDR3 sequences, approximately 34% occurring once. Per germline, CDR1 SGHTA and CDR2 FQGNSA. V was pared by 5 bases and J by 6 bases, with 16 bases between. This CDR3 region has 14 residues. This clonotype was counted many times. Its matching antigen is unknown. Study-wide points: The ex vivo response was dominated by HLA-C-restricted CMV-specific TCR beta clonotypes.

This chain joins TRBV7-2 and TRBJ1-1; D is perhaps TRBD1 (5 bases). Sequences were obtained from PBMCs. The TCR was taken from a human donor in good health (CMV status not recorded). Some clones in this sample may be carry-over from other donors' samples. For the CDR3, the DNA is TGTGCCAGCAGCCCCGTACCTCAGGGCGCTGAAGCTTTCTTT. It is translated as CASSPVPQGAEAFF.